A selection of T cell receptor beta chains follows, all from one sample in a study of blood T cells in healthy people across ages. TCRdb redid the calling of the 5' RACE reads with MiXCR, one entry per CDR3 protein. The data show 750,000 to 950,000 distinct CDR3 sequences, with approximately 24% seen just once and around 3% held by the top ten. The same specimen was also included in a second study, on T cells of mothers and their children.

Specimen: blood. These TCRs come from a boy aged 5 to 17 in good health. The CDR3 runs from the conserved cysteine through the conserved F or W. The order of the fields is clone size, V gene, D gene, J gene, CDR3 DNA, CDR3 protein. A D gene is named only where the DNA matches it firmly. Clone size is stated in some rows and not others, as once, few, many or a class when expanded.

clone size: NA; V gene: TRBV4-1; D gene: NA; J gene: TRBJ2-7; CDR3 DNA: TGCGCCAGCAGCCAAGATGAGACCTCGGAGGGCGACGAGCAGTACTTC; CDR3 protein: CASSQDETSEGDEQYF
clone size: NA; V gene: TRBV15; D gene: NA; J gene: TRBJ1-4; CDR3 DNA: TGTGCCACCAGGAGAGAAAGGGGTGCGAAATCTAATGAAAAACTGTTTTTT; CDR3 protein: CATRRERGAKSNEKLFF
clone size: NA; V gene: TRBV11-2; D gene: TRBD2; J gene: TRBJ2-1; CDR3 DNA: TGTGCCAGCAGCTTCCCGGGAGGTGGGGGTGTGCAGTTCTTC; CDR3 protein: CASSFPGGGGVQFF
clone size: NA; V gene: TRBV20-1; D gene: NA; J gene: TRBJ1-4; CDR3 DNA: TGCAGTGGTACAGGGAGTACGACGGGTGAAAAACTGTTTTTT; CDR3 protein: CSGTGSTTGEKLFF
clone size: few; V gene: TRBV7-9; D gene: NA; J gene: TRBJ1-1; CDR3 DNA: TGTGCCAGCAGCTTAGGGTATCAGGAAGGGAACACTGAAGCTTTCTTT; CDR3 protein: CASSLGYQEGNTEAFF
clone size: few; V gene: TRBV13; D gene: TRBD2; J gene: TRBJ2-7; CDR3 DNA: TGTGCCAGCAACGCAAGAGCACTAGCGGGGCCAATCTACGAGCAGTACTTC; CDR3 protein: CASNARALAGPIYEQYF
clone size: few; V gene: TRBV21-1; D gene: NA; J gene: TRBJ2-5; CDR3 DNA: TGTGCCAGCAGCAACTCTGAGGGGGAGGTGACCCAGTACTTC; CDR3 protein: CASSNSEGEVTQYF
clone size: many; V gene: TRBV5-1; D gene: TRBD1; J gene: TRBJ2-7; CDR3 DNA: TGCGCCAGCAGCGAACAGGGGTACGAGCAGTACTTC; CDR3 protein: CASSEQGYEQYF
clone size: NA; V gene: TRBV28; D gene: NA; J gene: TRBJ1-1; CDR3 DNA: TGTGCCAGCAGTTTGATGGGTGTTGAAGCTTTCTTT; CDR3 protein: CASSLMGVEAFF
clone size: few; V gene: TRBV27; D gene: NA; J gene: TRBJ2-6; CDR3 DNA: TGTGCCAGCAGTTTACCCGACCGGGCGGGGCCTGGGGCCAACGTCCTGACTTTC; CDR3 protein: CASSLPDRAGPGANVLTF
clone size: few; V gene: TRBV7-9; D gene: NA; J gene: TRBJ2-1; CDR3 DNA: TGTGCCAGCAGCTTAGCGGGTCTGGGCTACAATGAGCAGTTCTTC; CDR3 protein: CASSLAGLGYNEQFF
clone size: NA; V gene: TRBV5-1; D gene: TRBD2; J gene: TRBJ2-1; CDR3 DNA: TGCGCCAGCAGCCCCTTAGCGGGGGGTGGGGATGAGCAGTTCTTC; CDR3 protein: CASSPLAGGGDEQFF
clone size: many; V gene: TRBV9; D gene: NA; J gene: TRBJ1-3; CDR3 DNA: TGTGCCAGCAGCCCGCAGGCCGTCCCTGGAAACACCATATATTTT; CDR3 protein: CASSPQAVPGNTIYF
clone size: few; V gene: TRBV5-1; D gene: NA; J gene: TRBJ2-6; CDR3 DNA: TGCGCCAGCAGCTTGAAGAGGGCCTCTGGGGCCAACGTCCTGACTTTC; CDR3 protein: CASSLKRASGANVLTF
clone size: few; V gene: TRBV7-9; D gene: TRBD1; J gene: TRBJ1-4; CDR3 DNA: TGTGCCAGCAGCTACAGGGGAAGCAGTACTAATGAAAAACTGTTTTTT; CDR3 protein: CASSYRGSSTNEKLFF
clone size: NA; V gene: TRBV2; D gene: NA; J gene: TRBJ1-4; CDR3 DNA: TGTGCCAGCACCGGGACTCCCGGAGGGGAAAAACTGTTTTTT; CDR3 protein: CASTGTPGGEKLFF
clone size: NA; V gene: TRBV12-3/TRBV12-4; D gene: NA; J gene: TRBJ2-2; CDR3 DNA: TGTGCCAGCAGTCCTTCCGGTGGAGGATTGAACACCGGGGAGCTGTTTTTT; CDR3 protein: CASSPSGGGLNTGELFF
clone size: NA; V gene: TRBV7-3; D gene: NA; J gene: TRBJ1-5; CDR3 DNA: TGTGCCAGCAGCAAGGGTTACAATCAGCCCCAGCATTTT; CDR3 protein: CASSKGYNQPQHF
clone size: NA; V gene: TRBV5-1; D gene: TRBD2; J gene: TRBJ2-1; CDR3 DNA: TGCGCCAGCTCCTCCGGGGGGGGACTAGCGGGGTACGAGCAGTTCTTC; CDR3 protein: CASSSGGGLAGYEQFF
clone size: few; V gene: TRBV20-1; D gene: TRBD2; J gene: TRBJ2-1; CDR3 DNA: TGCAGTGCTAGGCGGGGGGGAAACAATGAGCAGTTCTTC; CDR3 protein: CSARRGGNNEQFF
clone size: NA; V gene: TRBV7-3; D gene: NA; J gene: TRBJ2-1; CDR3 DNA: TGTGCCAGCAGCTTACTCGGTCTAGGGTACAATGAGCAGTTCTTC; CDR3 protein: CASSLLGLGYNEQFF
clone size: few; V gene: TRBV13; D gene: NA; J gene: TRBJ2-6; CDR3 DNA: TGTGCCAGCAGCCCCCCCGGCTCGGAGGCCAACGTCCTGACTTTC; CDR3 protein: CASSPPGSEANVLTF
clone size: few; V gene: TRBV20-1; D gene: TRBD1; J gene: TRBJ1-2; CDR3 DNA: TGCAGTGCAATCCGGGACAGGGTCCGAGGGGGCTATGGCTACACCTTC; CDR3 protein: CSAIRDRVRGGYGYTF
clone size: NA; V gene: TRBV5-1; D gene: TRBD1; J gene: TRBJ2-7; CDR3 DNA: TGCGCCAGCAGCCCAGGACAGGGGGCGGATTTCACCTACGAGCAGTACTTC; CDR3 protein: CASSPGQGADFTYEQYF
clone size: few; V gene: TRBV10-3; D gene: NA; J gene: TRBJ1-2; CDR3 DNA: TGTGCCATCAGCCACGACAATCATGGCTACACCTTC; CDR3 protein: CAISHDNHGYTF
clone size: NA; V gene: TRBV5-1; D gene: NA; J gene: TRBJ2-1; CDR3 DNA: TGCGCCAGCAGCTACCCAACCACGACAGGATACTACAATGAGCAGTTCTTC; CDR3 protein: CASSYPTTTGYYNEQFF
clone size: few; V gene: TRBV12-3/TRBV12-4; D gene: NA; J gene: TRBJ1-1; CDR3 DNA: TGTGCCAGCAGCCCTTTGACAGCAAACACTGAAGCTTTCTTT; CDR3 protein: CASSPLTANTEAFF
clone size: few; V gene: TRBV28; D gene: TRBD2; J gene: TRBJ2-7; CDR3 DNA: TGTGCCAGCAGTTCCGGGAGGCTGTCCTACGAGCAGTACTTC; CDR3 protein: CASSSGRLSYEQYF
clone size: NA; V gene: TRBV7-3; D gene: TRBD2; J gene: TRBJ2-3; CDR3 DNA: TGTGCCAGCAGCCTATTGGGGGAGGGGGATACGCAGTATTTT; CDR3 protein: CASSLLGEGDTQYF
clone size: NA; V gene: TRBV4-2; D gene: NA; J gene: TRBJ1-5; CDR3 DNA: TGTGCCAGCAGCCAAGATTGGGCTAGCACAGATACGCAGCATTTT; CDR3 protein: CASSQDWASTDTQHF
clone size: NA; V gene: TRBV19; D gene: NA; J gene: TRBJ2-1; CDR3 DNA: TGTGCCAGTAGTCCCGAATCGGACAGCTACAATGAGCAGTTCTTC; CDR3 protein: CASSPESDSYNEQFF
clone size: few; V gene: TRBV5-1; D gene: NA; J gene: TRBJ1-4; CDR3 DNA: TGCGCCAGCAGCTTGGCCGGGGGGACAACTAATGAAAAACTGTTTTTT; CDR3 protein: CASSLAGGTTNEKLFF
clone size: NA; V gene: TRBV18; D gene: TRBD1; J gene: TRBJ2-7; CDR3 DNA: TGTGCCAGCTCGAACGGACAGGGGAAGGCCTACGAGCAGTACTTC; CDR3 protein: CASSNGQGKAYEQYF
clone size: few; V gene: TRBV6-5; D gene: NA; J gene: TRBJ2-5; CDR3 DNA: TGTGCCAGCATTCCGGACGCTTACCAAGAGACCCAGTACTTC; CDR3 protein: CASIPDAYQETQYF
clone size: NA; V gene: TRBV11-2; D gene: TRBD1; J gene: TRBJ2-7; CDR3 DNA: TGTGCCAGCACCCCCGGGACAGGTAACTACGAGCAGTACTTC; CDR3 protein: CASTPGTGNYEQYF
clone size: few; V gene: TRBV9; D gene: NA; J gene: TRBJ1-2; CDR3 DNA: TGTGCCAGCAGCCCTCTGTCAGTTAACTATGGCTACACCTTC; CDR3 protein: CASSPLSVNYGYTF
clone size: NA; V gene: TRBV12-3/TRBV12-4; D gene: NA; J gene: TRBJ1-5; CDR3 DNA: TGTGCCAGCAGTTTAGGGACCCCGCCCCAGCATTTT; CDR3 protein: CASSLGTPPQHF
clone size: few; V gene: TRBV2; D gene: NA; J gene: TRBJ1-1; CDR3 DNA: TGTGCCAGCAGTGAAGAAGTAACAGGGAAAGGTGAAGCTTTCTTT; CDR3 protein: CASSEEVTGKGEAFF
clone size: NA; V gene: TRBV13; D gene: NA; J gene: TRBJ2-7; CDR3 DNA: TGTGCCAGCAGATTGGGGCCCGAGCAGTACTTC; CDR3 protein: CASRLGPEQYF
clone size: few; V gene: TRBV5-1; D gene: TRBD2; J gene: TRBJ2-5; CDR3 DNA: TGCGCCAGCAGCCCGATCTCACTAGCGGGGCTGGAGACCCAGTACTTC; CDR3 protein: CASSPISLAGLETQYF
clone size: few; V gene: TRBV20-1; D gene: NA; J gene: TRBJ2-7; CDR3 DNA: TGCAGTGCTAGTGGGCTGCGATCGAGCTCCTACGAGCAGTACTTC; CDR3 protein: CSASGLRSSSYEQYF
clone size: NA; V gene: TRBV29-1; D gene: TRBD2; J gene: TRBJ2-1; CDR3 DNA: TGCAGCGTTGATGCCCGGCGGGAGGTCTACAATGAGCAGTTCTTC; CDR3 protein: CSVDARREVYNEQFF
clone size: NA; V gene: TRBV20-1; D gene: TRBD1; J gene: TRBJ1-1; CDR3 DNA: TGCAGTGCTAGAGATGGACAGGGGACGGGAACTGAAGCTTTCTTT; CDR3 protein: CSARDGQGTGTEAFF
clone size: few; V gene: TRBV3-1; D gene: NA; J gene: TRBJ1-4; CDR3 DNA: TGTGCCAGCAGCCGAAGCACATCGAGGAACGAAAAACTGTTTTTT; CDR3 protein: CASSRSTSRNEKLFF
clone size: many; V gene: TRBV5-1; D gene: NA; J gene: TRBJ2-5; CDR3 DNA: TGCGCCAGCAGCGCAAGTGGCGGGCAAGAGACCCAGTACTTC; CDR3 protein: CASSASGGQETQYF
clone size: NA; V gene: TRBV5-1; D gene: NA; J gene: TRBJ2-1; CDR3 DNA: TGCGCCAGCAGCTTGGAAGGGCGTCAGGGCTACAATGAGCAGTTCTTC; CDR3 protein: CASSLEGRQGYNEQFF
clone size: NA; V gene: TRBV5-1; D gene: NA; J gene: TRBJ2-7; CDR3 DNA: TGCGCCAGCGAACAGCACTCCTACGAGCAGTACTTC; CDR3 protein: CASEQHSYEQYF
clone size: few; V gene: TRBV11-2; D gene: NA; J gene: TRBJ1-4; CDR3 DNA: TGTGCCAGCAGCCCGGGACAACTCTCCTCTTCAACTAATGAAAAACTGTTTTTT; CDR3 protein: CASSPGQLSSSTNEKLFF
clone size: NA; V gene: TRBV12-3/TRBV12-4; D gene: NA; J gene: TRBJ2-1; CDR3 DNA: TGTGCCAGCAGTCGGGAGGAAGGGACAGGCAATCCCCATGAGCAGTTCTTC; CDR3 protein: CASSREEGTGNPHEQFF
clone size: few; V gene: TRBV12-5; D gene: NA; J gene: TRBJ2-6; CDR3 DNA: TGTGCTAGTGGTTTGCCAACGCGGGTCTCTGGGGCCAACGTCCTGACTTTC; CDR3 protein: CASGLPTRVSGANVLTF
clone size: few; V gene: TRBV7-3; D gene: NA; J gene: TRBJ1-2; CDR3 DNA: TGTGCCAGCAGCTTAAGCGGGCCGGTGGGGAACTATAGCTACACCTTC; CDR3 protein: CASSLSGPVGNYSYTF
clone size: NA; V gene: TRBV2; D gene: NA; J gene: TRBJ1-2; CDR3 DNA: TGTGCCAGCACCTTATACAGGGTTCCCACAGAATATGGCTACACCTTC; CDR3 protein: CASTLYRVPTEYGYTF
clone size: few; V gene: TRBV29-1; D gene: NA; J gene: TRBJ1-2; CDR3 DNA: TGCAGCGTTGCCCGGGGGGGGACCCTCTATGGCTACACCTTC; CDR3 protein: CSVARGGTLYGYTF
clone size: NA; V gene: TRBV2; D gene: NA; J gene: TRBJ1-3; CDR3 DNA: TGTGCCAGCAGTGAAGCGGGCCCTCGCGGGGGAAACACCATATATTTT; CDR3 protein: CASSEAGPRGGNTIYF
clone size: NA; V gene: TRBV20-1; D gene: NA; J gene: TRBJ2-1; CDR3 DNA: TGCAGTGCCGCAGCGGGCCCGACCTACAATGAGCAGTTCTTC; CDR3 protein: CSAAAGPTYNEQFF
clone size: NA; V gene: TRBV10-1; D gene: NA; J gene: TRBJ2-7; CDR3 DNA: TGCGCCAGCAGTGAGGGGCGCTTGGGTCGCTCCTACGAGCAGTACTTC; CDR3 protein: CASSEGRLGRSYEQYF
clone size: few; V gene: TRBV12-3/TRBV12-4; D gene: TRBD1; J gene: TRBJ1-4; CDR3 DNA: TGTGCCAGCAGTCTTCAAACAGGGGTAGAAAAACTGTTTTTT; CDR3 protein: CASSLQTGVEKLFF
clone size: NA; V gene: TRBV9; D gene: TRBD2; J gene: TRBJ2-3; CDR3 DNA: TGTGCCAGCAGCGTAAGCCTAGCGGGAGTCCTCACAGATACGCAGTATTTT; CDR3 protein: CASSVSLAGVLTDTQYF
clone size: NA; V gene: TRBV6-6; D gene: NA; J gene: TRBJ1-5; CDR3 DNA: TGTGCCAGCAGTCCCGGGCCCGGGGATAGCAATCAGCCCCAGCATTTT; CDR3 protein: CASSPGPGDSNQPQHF